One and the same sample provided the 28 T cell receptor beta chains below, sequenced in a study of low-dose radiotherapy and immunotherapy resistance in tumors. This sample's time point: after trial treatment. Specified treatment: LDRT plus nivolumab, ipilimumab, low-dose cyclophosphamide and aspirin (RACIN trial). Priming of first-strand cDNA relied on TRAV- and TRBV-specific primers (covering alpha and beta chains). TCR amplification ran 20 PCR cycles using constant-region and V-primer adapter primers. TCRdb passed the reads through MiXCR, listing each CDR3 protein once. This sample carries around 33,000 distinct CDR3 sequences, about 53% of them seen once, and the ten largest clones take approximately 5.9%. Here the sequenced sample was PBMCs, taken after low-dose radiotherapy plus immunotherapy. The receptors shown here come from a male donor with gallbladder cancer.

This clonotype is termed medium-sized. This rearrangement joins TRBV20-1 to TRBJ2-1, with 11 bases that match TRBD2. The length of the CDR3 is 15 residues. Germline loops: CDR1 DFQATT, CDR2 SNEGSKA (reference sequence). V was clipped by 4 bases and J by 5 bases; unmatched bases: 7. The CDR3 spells CSAIELAGEDNEQFF. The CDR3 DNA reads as TGCAGTGCTATCGAACTAGCGGGAGAGGACAATGAGCAGTTCTTC.

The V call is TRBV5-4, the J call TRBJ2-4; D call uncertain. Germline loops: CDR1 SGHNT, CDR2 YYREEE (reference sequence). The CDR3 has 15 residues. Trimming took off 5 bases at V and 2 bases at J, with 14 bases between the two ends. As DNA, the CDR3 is TGTGCCAGCAGTCATTCGACGGCTACCAAAAACATTCAGTACTTC. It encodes CASSHSTATKNIQYF.

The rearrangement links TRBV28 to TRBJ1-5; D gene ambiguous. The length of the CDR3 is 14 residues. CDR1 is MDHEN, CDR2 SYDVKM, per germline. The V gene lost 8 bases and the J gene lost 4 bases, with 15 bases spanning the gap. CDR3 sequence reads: CASLAEGWNQPQHF. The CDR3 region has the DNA TGTGCCAGCTTAGCCGAAGGGTGGAATCAGCCCCAGCATTTT.

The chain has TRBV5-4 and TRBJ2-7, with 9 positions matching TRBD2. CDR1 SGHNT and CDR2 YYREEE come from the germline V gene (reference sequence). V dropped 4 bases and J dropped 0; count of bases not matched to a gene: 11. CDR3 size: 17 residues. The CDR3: CASSGSASGGNSYEQYF. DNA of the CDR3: TGTGCCAGCAGCGGAAGCGCCAGCGGGGGGAACTCCTACGAGCAGTACTTC. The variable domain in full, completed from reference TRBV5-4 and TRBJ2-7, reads ETGVTQSPTHLIKTRGQQVTLRCSSQSGHNTVSWYQQALGQGPQFIFQYYREEENGRGNFPPRFSGLQFPNYSSELNVNALELDDSALYLCASSGSASGGNSYEQYFGPGTRLTVT.

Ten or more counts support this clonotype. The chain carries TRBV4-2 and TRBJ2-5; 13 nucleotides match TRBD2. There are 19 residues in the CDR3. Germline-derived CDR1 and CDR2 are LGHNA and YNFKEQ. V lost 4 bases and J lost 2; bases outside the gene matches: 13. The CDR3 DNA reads TGTGCCAGCAGCCGGCGTGCAGTCGGGACTAGCGGGGCTCAAGAGACCCAGTACTTC. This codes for CASSRRAVGTSGAQETQYF.

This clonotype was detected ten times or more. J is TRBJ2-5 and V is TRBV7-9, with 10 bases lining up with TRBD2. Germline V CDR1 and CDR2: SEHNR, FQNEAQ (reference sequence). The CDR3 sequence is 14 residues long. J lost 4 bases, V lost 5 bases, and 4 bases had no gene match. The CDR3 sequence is CASSATSGAETQYF. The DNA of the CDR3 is TGTGCCAGCAGCGCTACTAGCGGGGCAGAGACCCAGTACTTC. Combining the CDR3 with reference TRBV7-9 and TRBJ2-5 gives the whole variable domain DTGVSQNPRHKITKRGQNVTFRCDPISEHNRLYWYRQTLGQGPEFLTYFQNEAQLEKSRLLSDRFSAERPKGSFSTLEIQRTEQGDSAMYLCASSATSGAETQYFGPGTRLLVL.

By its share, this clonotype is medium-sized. The CDR3 here is CAISDAGTSNTEAFF. The CDR3 coding sequence is TGTGCCATCAGTGACGCCGGGACATCGAACACTGAAGCTTTCTTT. The chain joins TRBV10-3 to TRBJ1-1, with a possible D match to TRBD1 (6 bases). Trimming removed 3 bases at V and 1 base at J, with 12 bases between. Germline CDR1 ENHRY, CDR2 SYGVKD. CDR3 length: 15 amino acids.

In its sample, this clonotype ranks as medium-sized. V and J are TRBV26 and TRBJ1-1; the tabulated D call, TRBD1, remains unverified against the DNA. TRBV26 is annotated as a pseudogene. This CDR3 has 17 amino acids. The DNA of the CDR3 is TGTGCCAGCAGTTTAACCGGCACAGGGGCCGAGAACACTGAAGCTTTCTTT. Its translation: CASSLTGTGAENTEAFF.

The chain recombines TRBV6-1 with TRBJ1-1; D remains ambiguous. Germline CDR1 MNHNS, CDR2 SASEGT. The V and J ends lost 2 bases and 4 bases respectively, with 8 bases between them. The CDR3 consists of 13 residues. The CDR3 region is CASSEQVTTEAFF. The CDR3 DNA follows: TGTGCCAGCAGTGAACAGGTTACCACTGAAGCTTTCTTT.

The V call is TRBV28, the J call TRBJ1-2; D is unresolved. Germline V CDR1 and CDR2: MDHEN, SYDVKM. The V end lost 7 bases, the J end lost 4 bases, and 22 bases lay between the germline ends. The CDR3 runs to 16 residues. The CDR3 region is CASTYRSFGRGYGYTF. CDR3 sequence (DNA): TGTGCCAGCACCTATCGGAGTTTTGGGCGAGGCTATGGCTACACCTTC.

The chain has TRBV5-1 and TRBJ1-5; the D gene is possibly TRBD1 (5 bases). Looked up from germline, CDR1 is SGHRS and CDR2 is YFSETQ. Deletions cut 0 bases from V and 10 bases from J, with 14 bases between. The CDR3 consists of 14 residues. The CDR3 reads CASSLAGGTHPQHF. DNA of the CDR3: TGCGCCAGCAGCTTGGCCGGGGGGACTCACCCCCAGCATTTT.

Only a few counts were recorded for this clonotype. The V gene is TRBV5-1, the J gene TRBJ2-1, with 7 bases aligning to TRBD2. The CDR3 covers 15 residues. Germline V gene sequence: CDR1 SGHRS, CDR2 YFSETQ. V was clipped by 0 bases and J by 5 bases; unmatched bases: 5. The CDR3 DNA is TGCGCCAGCAGCTTGGGGGGGACTAACGACAATGAGCAGTTCTTC. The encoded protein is CASSLGGTNDNEQFF.

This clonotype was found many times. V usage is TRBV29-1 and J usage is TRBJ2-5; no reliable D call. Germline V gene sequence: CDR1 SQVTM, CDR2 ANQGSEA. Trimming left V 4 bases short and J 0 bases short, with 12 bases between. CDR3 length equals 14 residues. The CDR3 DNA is TGCAGCGTTGTTCCGCAGTGGGACCAAGAGACCCAGTACTTC. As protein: CSVVPQWDQETQYF.

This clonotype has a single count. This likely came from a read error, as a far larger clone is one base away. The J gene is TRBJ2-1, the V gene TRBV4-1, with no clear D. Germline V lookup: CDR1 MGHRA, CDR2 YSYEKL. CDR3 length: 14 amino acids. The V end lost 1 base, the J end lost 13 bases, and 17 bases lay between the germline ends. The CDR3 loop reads CASSQVPYGETQFF. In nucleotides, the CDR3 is TGCGCCAGCAGCCAAGTCCCGTATGGAGAGACCCAGTTCTTC.

Here the CDR3 reads CASSFGGLTYEQYF. DNA for the CDR3: TGTGCCAGCAGCTTTGGAGGGTTAACCTACGAGCAGTACTTC. J is TRBJ2-7 and V is TRBV7-6; possibly TRBD2 for D (6 bases). The germline V gene has CDR1 SGHVS and CDR2 FNYEAQ. The V gene lost 3 bases and the J gene lost 2 bases, with 11 bases spanning the gap. This CDR3 has 14 residues.

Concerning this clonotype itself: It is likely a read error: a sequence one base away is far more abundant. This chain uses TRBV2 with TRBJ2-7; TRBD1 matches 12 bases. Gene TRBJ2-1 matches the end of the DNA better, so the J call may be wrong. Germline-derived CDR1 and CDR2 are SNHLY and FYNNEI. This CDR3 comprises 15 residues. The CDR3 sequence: CASSTGTGGVNEQFF. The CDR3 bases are TGTGCCAGCAGTACCGGGACAGGGGGCGTGAATGAGCAGTTCTTC.

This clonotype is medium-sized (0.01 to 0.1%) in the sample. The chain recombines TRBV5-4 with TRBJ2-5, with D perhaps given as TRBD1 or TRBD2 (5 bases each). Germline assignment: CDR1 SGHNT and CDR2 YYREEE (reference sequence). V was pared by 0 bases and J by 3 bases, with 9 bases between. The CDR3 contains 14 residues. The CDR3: CASSLGDREETQYF. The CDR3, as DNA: TGTGCCAGCAGCTTGGGGGACCGAGAAGAGACCCAGTACTTC.

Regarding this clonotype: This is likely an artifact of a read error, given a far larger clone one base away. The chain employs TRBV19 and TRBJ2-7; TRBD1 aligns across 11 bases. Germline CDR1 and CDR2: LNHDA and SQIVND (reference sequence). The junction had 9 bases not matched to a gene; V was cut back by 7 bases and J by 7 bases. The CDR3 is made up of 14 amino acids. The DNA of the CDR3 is TGTGCCAGTACCCGGACAGGGGGCGGCAATGAGCAGTACTTC. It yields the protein CASTRTGGGNEQYF.

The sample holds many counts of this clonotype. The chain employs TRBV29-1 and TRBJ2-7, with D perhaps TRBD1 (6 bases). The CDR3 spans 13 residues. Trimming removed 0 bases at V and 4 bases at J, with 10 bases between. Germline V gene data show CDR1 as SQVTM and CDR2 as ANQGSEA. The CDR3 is CSVEDPGQYEQYF. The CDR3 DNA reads TGCAGCGTTGAAGACCCCGGACAGTACGAGCAGTACTTC.

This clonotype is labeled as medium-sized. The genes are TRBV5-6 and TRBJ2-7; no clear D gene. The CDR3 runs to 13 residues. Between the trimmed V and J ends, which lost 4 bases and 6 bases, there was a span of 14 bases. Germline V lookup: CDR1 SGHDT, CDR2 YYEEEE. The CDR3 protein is CASSPNVNSEQYF. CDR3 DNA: TGTGCCAGCAGCCCGAACGTGAACAGCGAGCAGTACTTC.

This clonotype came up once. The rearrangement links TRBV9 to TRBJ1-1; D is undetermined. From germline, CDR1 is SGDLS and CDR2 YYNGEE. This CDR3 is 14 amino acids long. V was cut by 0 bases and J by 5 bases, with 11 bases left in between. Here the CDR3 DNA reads TGTGCCAGCAGCGTAGGACGGCGGTTGACTGAAGCTTTCTTT. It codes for CASSVGRRLTEAFF.

The CDR3 region is CASSSGGRFEQYF. Written as DNA, the CDR3 is TGTGCCAGCAGCTCTGGGGGGCGTTTTGAGCAGTACTTC. The V gene is TRBV5-4, the J gene TRBJ2-7, with D perhaps given as TRBD1 or TRBD2 (6 bases each). The CDR3 has 13 residues. CDR1 is SGHNT, CDR2 YYREEE, per germline (reference sequence). V shed 3 bases and J shed 7 bases, with 14 bases lying between them.

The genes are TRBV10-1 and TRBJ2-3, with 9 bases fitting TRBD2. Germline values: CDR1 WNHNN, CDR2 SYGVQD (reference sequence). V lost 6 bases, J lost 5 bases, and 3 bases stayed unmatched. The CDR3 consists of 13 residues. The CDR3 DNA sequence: TGCGCCAGCAGGAGTAGCGGGAGAGATACGCAGTATTTT. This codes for CASRSSGRDTQYF.

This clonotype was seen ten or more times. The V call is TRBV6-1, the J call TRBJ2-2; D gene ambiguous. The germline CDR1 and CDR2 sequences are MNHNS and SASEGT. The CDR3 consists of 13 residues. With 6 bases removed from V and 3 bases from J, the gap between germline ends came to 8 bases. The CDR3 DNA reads TGTGCCAGCAGCAGCCATTACACCGGGGAGCTGTTTTTT. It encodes CASSSHYTGELFF.

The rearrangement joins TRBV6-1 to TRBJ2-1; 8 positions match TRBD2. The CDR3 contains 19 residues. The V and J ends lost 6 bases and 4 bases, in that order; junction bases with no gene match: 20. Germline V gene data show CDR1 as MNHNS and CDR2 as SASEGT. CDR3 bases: TGTGCCAGCAGGACCAATGCGGGGGGCGGCCAAAAAAAGTACAATGAGCAGTTCTTC. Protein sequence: CASRTNAGGGQKKYNEQFF.

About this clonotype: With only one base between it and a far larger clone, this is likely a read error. In DNA, the CDR3 is TGTGCCAGCAGACGGGGACAGGGGGGAGATACGCAGTATTTT. Protein product: CASRRGQGGDTQYF. The chain is built from TRBV5-8 and TRBJ2-3, with 11 bases matching TRBD1. V gave up 5 bases and J gave up 5 bases; unmatched junction bases: 4. CDR1 is SGHTS and CDR2 is YDEGEE in the germline V gene. The length of the CDR3 is 14 residues.

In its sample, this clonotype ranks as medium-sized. Here the CDR3 reads CASRKMGQGGGNTIYF. For the CDR3, the DNA is TGTGCCAGCAGAAAGATGGGACAGGGGGGCGGAAACACCATATATTTT. The chain uses TRBV28 and TRBJ1-3; 11 bases align to TRBD1. CDR1 and CDR2 (germline): MDHEN, SYDVKM. The J segment lost 4 bases and the V segment lost 6 bases, leaving 8 bases of the junction unmatched. The CDR3 is made up of 16 amino acids.

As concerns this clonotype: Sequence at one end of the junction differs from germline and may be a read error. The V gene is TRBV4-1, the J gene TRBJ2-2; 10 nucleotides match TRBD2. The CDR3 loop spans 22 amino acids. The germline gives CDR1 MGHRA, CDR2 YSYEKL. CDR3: CASSQDRPRIAGGIGNTGELFF. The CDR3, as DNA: TGTGCCAGCAGCCAAGATCGGCCCCGGATAGCGGGGGGTATAGGGAACACCGGGGAGCTGTTTTTT.